The 15 T cell receptor beta chains in this list originate from one sample, sequenced in a study of cytomegalovirus exposure and HLA in healthy donors. Use of 60 Vbeta and 13 Jbeta primers characterized the PCR. Profiling relied on immunoSEQ multiplex PCR, and the TCRdb table lists in-frame clones only, not all of them. The sample has about 120,000 clones; 75% are singletons. The sample was PBMCs. The receptor set was obtained from a woman aged 40 to 49 in good health and CMV-seropositive.

The gene calls are TRBV6-6 and TRBJ2-3, with 7 nucleotides matching TRBD2. The CDR3 extends over 16 amino acids. Germline V gene lookup returns CDR1 MNHNY and CDR2 SVGAGI (reference sequence). Germline trimming cut 2 bases from V and 0 bases from J; bases unmatched to any gene: 5. The DNA for the CDR3 is TGTGCCAGCAGTTACGACGCTAGCGGAAGCACAGATACGCAGTATTTT. Protein sequence: CASSYDASGSTDTQYF.

The V gene is TRBV9, the J gene TRBJ2-7; 7 nucleotides align to TRBD1. In germline, CDR1 is SGDLS, CDR2 YYNGEE. With V trimmed by 3 bases and J by 4 bases, 10 bases remained unmatched. The CDR3 extends over 15 amino acids. In DNA, the CDR3 is TGTGCCAGCAGCGAAACAGGGGCCGGTGGTTACGAGCAGTACTTC. Translated: CASSETGAGGYEQYF.

The chain has TRBV6-6 and TRBJ1-2; 8 positions match TRBD1. CDR1 is MNHNY, CDR2 SVGAGI, per germline (reference sequence). V was clipped by 4 bases and J by 3 bases; unmatched bases: 1. The CDR3 consists of 13 residues. Here the CDR3 reads CASSSQGDYGYTF. CDR3 sequence (DNA): TGTGCCAGCAGTTCACAGGGGGACTATGGCTACACCTTC.

The genes are TRBV6-5 and TRBJ1-1; D is unclear. V lost 0 bases and J 3 bases, leaving 11 bases between the germline ends. Germline assignment: CDR1 MNHEY and CDR2 SVGAGI. This CDR3 comprises 15 residues. The CDR3 nucleotides read TGTGCCAGCAGTTACTCGGAGGGAGGTGACACTGAAGCTTTCTTT. Translating it yields CASSYSEGGDTEAFF.

V is TRBV2 and J is TRBJ2-5; TRBD2 matches 10 bases. V lost 4 bases and J lost 7; bases outside the gene matches: 12. This CDR3 has 16 residues. Germline V gene lookup returns CDR1 SNHLY and CDR2 FYNNEI. CDR3 amino acids: CASSAGLAGGMGTQYF. In DNA, the CDR3 is TGTGCCAGCAGTGCCGGGTTAGCGGGAGGAATGGGGACCCAGTACTTC.

This clone turned up a few times. The V and J genes are TRBV19 and TRBJ1-5; 8 bases agree with TRBD1. This CDR3 is 15 amino acids long. Unmatched junction bases numbered 7, after V lost 8 bases and J lost 1 base. Germline loops: CDR1 LNHDA, CDR2 SQIVND (reference sequence). CDR3 region: CASVTGTGSNQPQHF. For the CDR3, the DNA is TGTGCCAGTGTAACCGGGACAGGAAGCAATCAGCCCCAGCATTTT.

Here the CDR3 reads CASSLVQGSTEAFF. The DNA of the CDR3 is TGTGCCAGCAGCTTAGTTCAGGGAAGCACTGAAGCTTTCTTT. This sequence joins TRBV7-2 and TRBJ1-1; the D gene is possibly TRBD1 (5 bases). V lost 1 base and J lost 4, with 10 bases in between. The CDR3 loop spans 14 amino acids. CDR1 SGHTA and CDR2 FQGNSA come from the germline V gene. The variable domain in full, completed from reference TRBV7-2 and TRBJ1-1, reads GAGVSQSPSNKVTEKGKDVELRCDPISGHTALYWYRQSLGQGLEFLIYFQGNSAPDKSGLPSDRFSAERTGGSVSTLTIQRTQQEDSAVYLCASSLVQGSTEAFFGQGTRLTVV.

This sequence joins TRBV29-1 and TRBJ1-2, with 10 bases lining up with TRBD1. The junction had 8 bases not matched to a gene; V was cut back by 0 bases and J by 4 bases. Per the germline V gene, CDR1 is SQVTM and CDR2 is ANQGSEA. CDR3 length: 16 residues. The DNA for the CDR3 is TGCAGCGTTGAAGAGTCCGGGACAGGGGCCACCTATGGCTACACCTTC. Residues: CSVEESGTGATYGYTF.

V usage is TRBV11-2 and J usage is TRBJ2-3; TRBD1 aligns across 8 bases. This CDR3 contains 17 residues. In germline, CDR1 is SGHAT, CDR2 FQNNGV. J lost 6 bases, V lost 5 bases, and 16 bases had no gene match. CDR3 protein: CASSHTLTGERLDTQYF. DNA of the CDR3: TGTGCCAGCAGCCACACGCTGACAGGGGAAAGATTGGATACGCAGTATTTT.

This clone was counted a few times. J is TRBJ2-2 and V is TRBV11-2; 11 nucleotides agree with TRBD2. This CDR3 contains 16 residues. CDR1 is SGHAT and CDR2 is FQNNGV in the germline V gene. J lost 5 bases, V lost 2 bases, and 4 bases had no gene match. The CDR3 DNA reads TGTGCCAGCAGCTTAACTAGCGGGAGTCGAACCGGGGAGCTGTTTTTT. This codes for CASSLTSGSRTGELFF.

The gene calls are TRBV7-2 and TRBJ1-2, with D unclear. The V gene lost 2 bases and the J gene lost 8 bases, with 6 bases spanning the gap. Germline values: CDR1 SGHTA, CDR2 FQGNSA. The CDR3 covers 11 residues. The DNA for the CDR3 is TGTGCCAGCAGCTTATACGGGGGCTACACCTTC. Translating it yields CASSLYGGYTF.

This clone appeared a few times. The chain combines TRBV5-4 with TRBJ2-7; 14 bases fit TRBD2. J gave up 6 bases and V 5 bases, and 7 bases lay outside the gene matches. The CDR3 consists of 15 residues. Germline CDR1 is SGHNT and CDR2 is YYREEE (reference sequence). The chain's CDR3 is CASRSGLAGVGEQYF. The CDR3 region has the DNA TGTGCCAGCAGATCGGGACTAGCGGGAGTAGGCGAGCAGTACTTC.

This rearrangement joins TRBV28 to TRBJ2-7, with D unresolved. This CDR3 comprises 14 residues. The V and J ends lost 3 bases and 5 bases respectively, with 14 bases between them. Per germline, CDR1 MDHEN and CDR2 SYDVKM. The chain's CDR3 is CASSFGVVRNEQYF. DNA of the CDR3: TGTGCCAGCAGTTTCGGAGTGGTTCGCAACGAGCAGTACTTC.

In this sample, this clone turned up once. This chain joins TRBV10-3 and TRBJ1-2; D remains ambiguous. V lost 3 bases and J lost 8, with 19 bases in between. There are 15 residues in the CDR3. The germline V gene has CDR1 ENHRY and CDR2 SYGVKD. The DNA for the CDR3 is TGTGCCATCAGTGAACTGGACTTAATGGTCGGCGGCTACACCTTC. Amino acid sequence: CAISELDLMVGGYTF.

The chain carries TRBV28 and TRBJ1-4; 8 bases map to TRBD1. CDR3 size: 16 residues. Germline assignment: CDR1 MDHEN and CDR2 SYDVKM. The trim removed 7 bases at V and 0 bases at J, leaving 7 bases unmatched. The CDR3 sequence: CASTETGAATNEKLFF. The CDR3 DNA follows: TGTGCCAGCACCGAGACAGGGGCGGCAACTAATGAAAAACTGTTTTTT.